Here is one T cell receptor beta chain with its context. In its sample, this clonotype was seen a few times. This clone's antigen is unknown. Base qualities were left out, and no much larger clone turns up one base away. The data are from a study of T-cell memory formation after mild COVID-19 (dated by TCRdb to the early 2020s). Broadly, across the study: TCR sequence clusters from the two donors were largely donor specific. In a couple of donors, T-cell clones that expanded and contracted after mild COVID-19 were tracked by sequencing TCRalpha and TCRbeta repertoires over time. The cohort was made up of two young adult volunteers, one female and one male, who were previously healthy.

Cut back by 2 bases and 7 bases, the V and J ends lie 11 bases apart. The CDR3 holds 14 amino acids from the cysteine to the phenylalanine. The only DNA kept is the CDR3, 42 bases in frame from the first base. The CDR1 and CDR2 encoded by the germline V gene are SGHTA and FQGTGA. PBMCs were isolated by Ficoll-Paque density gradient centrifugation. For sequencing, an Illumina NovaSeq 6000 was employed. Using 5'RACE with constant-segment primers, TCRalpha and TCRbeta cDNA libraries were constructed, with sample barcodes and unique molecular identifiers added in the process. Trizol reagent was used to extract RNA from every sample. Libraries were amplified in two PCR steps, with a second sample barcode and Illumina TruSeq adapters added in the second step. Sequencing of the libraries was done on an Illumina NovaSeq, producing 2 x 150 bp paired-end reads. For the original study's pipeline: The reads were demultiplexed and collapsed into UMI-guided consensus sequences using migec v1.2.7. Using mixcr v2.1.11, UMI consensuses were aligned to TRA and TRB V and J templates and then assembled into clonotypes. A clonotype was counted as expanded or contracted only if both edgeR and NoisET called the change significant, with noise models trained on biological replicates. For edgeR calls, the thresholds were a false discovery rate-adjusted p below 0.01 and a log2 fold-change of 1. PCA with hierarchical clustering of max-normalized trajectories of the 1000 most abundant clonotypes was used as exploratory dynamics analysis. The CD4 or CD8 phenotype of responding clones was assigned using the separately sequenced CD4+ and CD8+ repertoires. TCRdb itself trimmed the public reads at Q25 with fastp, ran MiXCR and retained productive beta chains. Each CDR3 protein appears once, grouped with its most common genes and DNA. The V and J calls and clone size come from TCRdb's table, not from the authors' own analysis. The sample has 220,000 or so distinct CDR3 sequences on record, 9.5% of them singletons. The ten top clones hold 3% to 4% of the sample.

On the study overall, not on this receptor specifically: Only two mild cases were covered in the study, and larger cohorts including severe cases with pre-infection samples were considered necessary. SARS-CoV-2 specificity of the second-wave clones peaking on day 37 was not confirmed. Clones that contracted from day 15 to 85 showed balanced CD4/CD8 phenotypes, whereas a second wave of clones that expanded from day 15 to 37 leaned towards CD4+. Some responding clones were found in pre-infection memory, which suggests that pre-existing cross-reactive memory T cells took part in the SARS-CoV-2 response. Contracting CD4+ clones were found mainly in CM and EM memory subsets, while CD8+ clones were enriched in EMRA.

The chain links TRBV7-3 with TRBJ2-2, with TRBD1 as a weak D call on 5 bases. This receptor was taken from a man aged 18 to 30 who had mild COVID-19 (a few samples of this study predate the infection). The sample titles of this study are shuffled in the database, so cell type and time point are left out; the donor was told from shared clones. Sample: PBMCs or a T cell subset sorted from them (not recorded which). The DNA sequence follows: TGTGCCAGCAGCTTACAAGGGGTGATCGGGGAGCTGTTTTTT. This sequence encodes CASSLQGVIGELFF.